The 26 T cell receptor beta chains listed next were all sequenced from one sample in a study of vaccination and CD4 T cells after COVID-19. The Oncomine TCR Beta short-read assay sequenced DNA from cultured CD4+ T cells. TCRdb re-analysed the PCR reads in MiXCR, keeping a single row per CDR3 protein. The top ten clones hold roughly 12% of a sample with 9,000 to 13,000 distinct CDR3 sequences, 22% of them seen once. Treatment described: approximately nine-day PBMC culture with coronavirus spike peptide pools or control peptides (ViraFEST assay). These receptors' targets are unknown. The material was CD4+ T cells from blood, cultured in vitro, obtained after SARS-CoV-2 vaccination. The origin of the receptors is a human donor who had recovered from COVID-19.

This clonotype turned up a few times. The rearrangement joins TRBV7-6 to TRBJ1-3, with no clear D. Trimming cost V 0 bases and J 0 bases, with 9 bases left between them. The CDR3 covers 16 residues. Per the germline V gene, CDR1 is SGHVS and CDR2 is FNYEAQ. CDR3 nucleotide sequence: TGTGCCAGCAGCTTAGCGTCAGGCCTCTCTGGAAACACCATATATTTT. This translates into CASSLASGLSGNTIYF.

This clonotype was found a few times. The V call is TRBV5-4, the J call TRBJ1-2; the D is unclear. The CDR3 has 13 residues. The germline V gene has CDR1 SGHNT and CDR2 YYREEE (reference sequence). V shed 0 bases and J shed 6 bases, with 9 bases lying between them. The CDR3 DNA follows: TGTGCCAGCAGCTTGGACACCCTTAATGGCTACACCTTC. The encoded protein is CASSLDTLNGYTF.

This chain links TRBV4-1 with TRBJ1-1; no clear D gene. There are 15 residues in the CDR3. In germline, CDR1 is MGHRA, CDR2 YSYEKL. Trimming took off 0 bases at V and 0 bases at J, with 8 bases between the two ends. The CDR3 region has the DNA TGCGCCAGCAGCCAAGATAACGTTATGAACACTGAAGCTTTCTTT. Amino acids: CASSQDNVMNTEAFF.

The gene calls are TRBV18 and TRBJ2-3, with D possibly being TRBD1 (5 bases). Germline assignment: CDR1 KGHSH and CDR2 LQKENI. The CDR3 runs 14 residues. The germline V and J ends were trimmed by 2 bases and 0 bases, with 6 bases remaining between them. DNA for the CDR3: TGTGCCAGCTCACCAGGGGCGAGCACAGATACGCAGTATTTT. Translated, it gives CASSPGASTDTQYF.

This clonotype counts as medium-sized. The CDR3, as DNA: TGTGCCAGCAGCTTAGTTTCAGTAGGGACAGGTCCCTACGAGCAGTACTTC. This codes for CASSLVSVGTGPYEQYF. The V gene is TRBV7-2, the J gene TRBJ2-7; 8 bases line up with TRBD1. The CDR3 spans 17 residues. V was pared by 1 base and J by 2 bases, with 10 bases of the junction left unmatched. CDR1 is SGHTA and CDR2 is FQGNSA in the germline V gene.

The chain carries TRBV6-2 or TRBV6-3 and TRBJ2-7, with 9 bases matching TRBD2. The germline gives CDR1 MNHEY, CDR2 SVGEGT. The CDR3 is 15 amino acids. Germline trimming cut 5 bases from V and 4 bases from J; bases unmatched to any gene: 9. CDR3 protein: CASSKLAGSIYEQYF. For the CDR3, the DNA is TGTGCCAGCAGTAAACTAGCGGGTTCTATTTACGAGCAGTACTTC.

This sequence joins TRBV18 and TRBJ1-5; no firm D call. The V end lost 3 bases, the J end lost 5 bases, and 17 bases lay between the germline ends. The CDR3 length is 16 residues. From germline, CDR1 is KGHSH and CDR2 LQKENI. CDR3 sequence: CASSPRGSMWDQPQHF. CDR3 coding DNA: TGTGCCAGCTCACCGCGGGGATCCATGTGGGATCAGCCCCAGCATTTT. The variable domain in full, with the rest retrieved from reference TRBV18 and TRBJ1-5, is NAGVMQNPRHLVRRRGQEARLRCSPMKGHSHVYWYRQLPEEGLKFMVYLQKENIIDESGMPKERFSAEFPKEGPSILRIQQVVRGDSAAYFCASSPRGSMWDQPQHFGDGTRLSIL.

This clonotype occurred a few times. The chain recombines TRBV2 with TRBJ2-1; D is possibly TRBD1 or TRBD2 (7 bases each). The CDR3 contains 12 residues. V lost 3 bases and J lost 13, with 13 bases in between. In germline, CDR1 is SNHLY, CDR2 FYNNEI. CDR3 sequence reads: CASSDRGRDQFF. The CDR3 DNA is TGTGCCAGCAGTGACAGGGGGAGGGACCAGTTCTTC. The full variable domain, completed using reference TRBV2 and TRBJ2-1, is EPEVTQTPSHQVTQMGQEVILRCVPISNHLYFYWYRQILGQKVEFLVSFYNNEISEKSEIFDDQFSVERPDGSNFTLKIRSTKLEDSAMYFCASSDRGRDQFFGPGTRLTVL.

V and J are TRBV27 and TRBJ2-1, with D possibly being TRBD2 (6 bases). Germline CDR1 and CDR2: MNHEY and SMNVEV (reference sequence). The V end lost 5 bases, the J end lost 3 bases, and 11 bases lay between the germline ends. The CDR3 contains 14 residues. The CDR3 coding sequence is TGTGCCAGCAGTCCCCGGGAGAACTACAATGAGCAGTTCTTC. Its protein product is CASSPRENYNEQFF.

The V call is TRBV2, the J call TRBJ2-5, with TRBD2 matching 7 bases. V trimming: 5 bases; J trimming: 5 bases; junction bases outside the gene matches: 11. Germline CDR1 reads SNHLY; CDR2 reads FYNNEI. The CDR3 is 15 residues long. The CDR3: CASSTGLDGVETQYF. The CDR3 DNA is TGTGCCAGCAGTACTGGACTAGACGGGGTGGAGACCCAGTACTTC.

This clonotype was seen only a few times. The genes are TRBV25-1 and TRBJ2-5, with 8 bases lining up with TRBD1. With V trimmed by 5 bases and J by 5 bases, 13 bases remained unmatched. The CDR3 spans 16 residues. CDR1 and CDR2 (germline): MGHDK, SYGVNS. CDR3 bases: TGTGCCAGCAGTCCATTAGCCCGGACAGGGCTCGAGACCCAGTACTTC. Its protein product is CASSPLARTGLETQYF.

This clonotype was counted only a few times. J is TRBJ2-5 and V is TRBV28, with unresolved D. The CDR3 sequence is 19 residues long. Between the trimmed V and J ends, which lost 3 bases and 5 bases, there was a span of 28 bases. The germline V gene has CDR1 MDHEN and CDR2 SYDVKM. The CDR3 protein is CASSLSPHRKVGLQETQYF. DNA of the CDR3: TGTGCCAGCAGTTTGAGCCCTCATCGCAAGGTCGGGCTTCAGGAGACCCAGTACTTC.

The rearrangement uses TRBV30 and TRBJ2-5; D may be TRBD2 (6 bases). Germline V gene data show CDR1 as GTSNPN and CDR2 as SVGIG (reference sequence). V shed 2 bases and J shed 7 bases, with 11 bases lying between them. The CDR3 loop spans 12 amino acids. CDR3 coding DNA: TGTGCCTGGAGTTCGCGGGATTGGACCCAGTACTTC. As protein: CAWSSRDWTQYF.

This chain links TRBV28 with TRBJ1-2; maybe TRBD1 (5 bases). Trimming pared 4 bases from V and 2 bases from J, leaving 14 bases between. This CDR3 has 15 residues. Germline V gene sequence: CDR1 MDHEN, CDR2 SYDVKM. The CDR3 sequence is CASSSTGRYNYGYTF. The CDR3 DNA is TGTGCCAGCAGTTCAACGGGGCGCTACAACTATGGCTACACCTTC.

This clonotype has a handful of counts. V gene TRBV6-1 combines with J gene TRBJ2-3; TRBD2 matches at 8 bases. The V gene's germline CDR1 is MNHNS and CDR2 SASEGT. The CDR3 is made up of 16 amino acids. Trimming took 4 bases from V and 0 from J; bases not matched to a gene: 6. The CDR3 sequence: CASSGRLALSTDTQYF. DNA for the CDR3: TGTGCCAGCAGTGGTCGACTAGCGCTTAGCACAGATACGCAGTATTTT.

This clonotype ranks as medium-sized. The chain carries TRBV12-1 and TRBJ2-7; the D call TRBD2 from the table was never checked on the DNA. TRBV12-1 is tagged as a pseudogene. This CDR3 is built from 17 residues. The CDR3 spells CASSPSGRGRLVYEQYF. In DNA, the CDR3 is TGTGCCAGCAGCCCGTCTGGGCGGGGGAGGCTTGTCTACGAGCAGTACTTC.

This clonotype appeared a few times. CDR3 in amino acids: CASSLPGQLKGAFF. CDR3 sequence (DNA): TGTGCCAGCAGCTTGCCGGGACAGTTGAAGGGAGCTTTCTTT. The V gene is TRBV7-2, the J gene TRBJ1-1; 7 nucleotides agree with TRBD1. The CDR3 runs 14 residues. Trimming at V came to 3 bases and at J to 10 bases, leaving 11 bases not matched to a gene. CDR1 SGHTA and CDR2 FQGNSA come from the germline V gene.

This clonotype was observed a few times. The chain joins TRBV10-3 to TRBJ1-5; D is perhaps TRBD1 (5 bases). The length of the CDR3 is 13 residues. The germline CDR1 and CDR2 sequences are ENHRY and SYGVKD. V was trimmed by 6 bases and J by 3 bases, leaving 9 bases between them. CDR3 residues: CAIRGDLNQPQHF. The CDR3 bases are TGTGCCATCAGGGGGGACCTCAATCAGCCCCAGCATTTT.

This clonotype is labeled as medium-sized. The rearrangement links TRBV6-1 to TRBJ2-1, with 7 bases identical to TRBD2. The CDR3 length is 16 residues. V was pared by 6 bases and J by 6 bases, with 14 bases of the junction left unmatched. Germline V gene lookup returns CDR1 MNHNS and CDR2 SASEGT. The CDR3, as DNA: TGTGCCAGCAGCCCTCTAGCGGCCGCAGCCCCCAATGAGCAGTTCTTC. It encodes CASSPLAAAAPNEQFF.

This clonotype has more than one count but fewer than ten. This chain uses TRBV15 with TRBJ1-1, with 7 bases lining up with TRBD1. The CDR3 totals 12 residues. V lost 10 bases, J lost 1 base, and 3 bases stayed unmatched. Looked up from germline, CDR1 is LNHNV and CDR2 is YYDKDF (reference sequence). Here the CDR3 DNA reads TGTGCCAGTAGACAGGGGAACACTGAAGCTTTCTTT. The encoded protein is CASRQGNTEAFF.

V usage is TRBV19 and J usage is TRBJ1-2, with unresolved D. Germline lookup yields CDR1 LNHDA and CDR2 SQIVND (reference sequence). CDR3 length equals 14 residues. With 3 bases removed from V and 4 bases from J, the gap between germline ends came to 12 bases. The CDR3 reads CASSIMGRSYGYTF. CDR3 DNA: TGTGCCAGTAGTATCATGGGTCGGTCCTATGGCTACACCTTC.

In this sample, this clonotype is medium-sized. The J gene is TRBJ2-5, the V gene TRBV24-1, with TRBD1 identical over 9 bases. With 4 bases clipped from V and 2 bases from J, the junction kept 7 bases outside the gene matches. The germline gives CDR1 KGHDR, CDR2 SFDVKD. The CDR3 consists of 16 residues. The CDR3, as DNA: TGTGCCACCAGTGACCCCGGGACAGGGCTGCAAGAGACCCAGTACTTC. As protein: CATSDPGTGLQETQYF.

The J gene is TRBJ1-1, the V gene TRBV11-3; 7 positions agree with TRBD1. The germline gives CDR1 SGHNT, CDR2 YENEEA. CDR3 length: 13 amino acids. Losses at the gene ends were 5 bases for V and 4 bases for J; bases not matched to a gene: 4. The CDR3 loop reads CASSRQGRTEAFF. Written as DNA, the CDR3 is TGTGCCAGCAGCAGACAGGGACGCACTGAAGCTTTCTTT.

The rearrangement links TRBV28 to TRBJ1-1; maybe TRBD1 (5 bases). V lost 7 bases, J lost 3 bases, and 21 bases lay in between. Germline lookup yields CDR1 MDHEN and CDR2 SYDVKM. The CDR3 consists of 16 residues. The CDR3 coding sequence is TGTGCCAGCACCCAGGGAGGCGGCTATGACTACACTGAAGCTTTCTTT. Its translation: CASTQGGGYDYTEAFF.

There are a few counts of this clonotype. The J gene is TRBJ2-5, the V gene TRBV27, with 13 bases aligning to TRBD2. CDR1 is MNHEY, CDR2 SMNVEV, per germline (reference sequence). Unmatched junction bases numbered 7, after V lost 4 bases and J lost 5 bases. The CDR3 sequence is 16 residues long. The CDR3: CASSSPTSGRGETQYF. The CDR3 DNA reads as TGTGCCAGCAGTTCCCCTACTAGCGGGAGGGGGGAGACCCAGTACTTC.

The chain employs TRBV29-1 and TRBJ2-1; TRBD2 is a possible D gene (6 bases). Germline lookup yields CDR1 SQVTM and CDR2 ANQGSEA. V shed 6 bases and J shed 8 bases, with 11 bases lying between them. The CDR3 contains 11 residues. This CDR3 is CSVLRGYEQFF. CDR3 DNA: TGCAGCGTCCTCCGGGGGTATGAGCAGTTCTTC.